Below are 23 T cell receptor beta chains sequenced from a single sample in a study of blood T cell repertoires in COVID-19. TCRdb's table, derived via immunoSEQ multiplex PCR, lists solely in-frame clones and lacks some. Here the sample spans some 150,000 clones, over 80% being singletons. The sequenced sample was peripheral blood. The receptors shown here come from a woman aged 80 or over with acute or convalescent COVID-19.

The J gene is TRBJ1-1, the V gene TRBV28; TRBD1 agrees at 10 bases. The CDR3 runs to 16 residues. The V gene end was trimmed by 2 bases and the J gene end by 8 bases; junction bases not matched to a gene: 11. Germline-derived CDR1 and CDR2 are MDHEN and SYDVKM. CDR3 DNA sequence: TGTGCCAGCAGTTTAGGGGGACAGGGGAACGTGGTCGAAGCTTTCTTT. Translation: CASSLGGQGNVVEAFF.

This sequence joins TRBV18 and TRBJ1-4, with TRBD1 identical over 7 bases. The germline CDR1 and CDR2 sequences are KGHSH and LQKENI. The CDR3 has 15 residues. The J segment lost 8 bases and the V segment lost 0 bases, leaving 6 bases of the junction unmatched. As DNA, the CDR3 is TGTGCCAGCTCACCACCAGGGACAGAAGGCGAAAAACTGTTTTTT. Translation gives CASSPPGTEGEKLFF. The entire variable domain, with the rest obtained from reference TRBV18 and TRBJ1-4, is as follows: NAGVMQNPRHLVRRRGQEARLRCSPMKGHSHVYWYRQLPEEGLKFMVYLQKENIIDESGMPKERFSAEFPKEGPSILRIQQVVRGDSAAYFCASSPPGTEGEKLFFGSGTQLSVL.

The V call is TRBV5-1, the J call TRBJ1-2; 12 nucleotides line up with TRBD1. The V gene end was trimmed by 0 bases and the J gene end by 6 bases; junction bases not matched to a gene: 9. This CDR3 comprises 17 residues. Germline V gene data show CDR1 as SGHRS and CDR2 as YFSETQ. The CDR3: CASSLVGTGGVGNGYTF. The CDR3 DNA follows: TGCGCCAGCAGCTTGGTAGGGACAGGGGGCGTCGGAAATGGCTACACCTTC.

Turning to this clone: The sample has other DNA sequences that encode this CDR3 too. The rearrangement joins TRBV7-6 to TRBJ1-2; 7 nucleotides line up with TRBD1. Germline V lookup: CDR1 SGHVS, CDR2 FNYEAQ. Trimming took 5 bases from V and 4 from J; bases not matched to a gene: 4. The CDR3 has 13 residues. Written as DNA, the CDR3 is TGTGCCAGCAGCAGGGGGCTTACCTATGGCTACACCTTC. This translates into CASSRGLTYGYTF.

This chain connects TRBV5-1 to TRBJ1-2; 8 bases agree with TRBD1. Per the germline V gene, CDR1 is SGHRS and CDR2 is YFSETQ. Trimming took 2 bases from V and 4 from J; bases not matched to a gene: 1. This CDR3 is built from 13 residues. The CDR3 DNA sequence: TGCGCCAGCAGCTTCGGACAGGGCTATGGCTACACCTTC. Translated, it gives CASSFGQGYGYTF.

CDR3 region: CASSLGSGGPETQYF. CDR3 nucleotides: TGTGCCAGTAGCCTAGGTAGCGGGGGGCCAGAGACCCAGTACTTC. This chain connects TRBV19 to TRBJ2-5; 10 bases match TRBD2. The germline gives CDR1 LNHDA, CDR2 SQIVND (reference sequence). The trim removed 6 bases at V and 4 bases at J, leaving 8 bases unmatched. There are 15 residues in the CDR3.

With regard to this clone: This sample includes further DNA sequences coding for the same CDR3. The chain has TRBV5-4 and TRBJ1-3; the D gene is possibly TRBD1 (6 bases). Deletions cut 0 bases from V and 3 bases from J, with 7 bases between. The CDR3 consists of 14 residues. From germline, CDR1 is SGHNT and CDR2 YYREEE (reference sequence). CDR3 loop: CASSLDRVGNTIYF. The CDR3 DNA is TGTGCCAGCAGCTTGGACAGGGTTGGAAACACCATATATTTT.

The chain couples TRBV5-4 to TRBJ2-3; 7 bases are a match to TRBD1. This CDR3 has 14 residues. From germline, CDR1 is SGHNT and CDR2 YYREEE (reference sequence). The junction had 5 bases not matched to a gene; V was cut back by 5 bases and J by 2 bases. CDR3 residues: CASRAGQVTDTQYF. The CDR3 DNA sequence: TGTGCCAGCAGGGCCGGACAGGTCACAGATACGCAGTATTTT.

The gene calls are TRBV2 and TRBJ1-2; TRBD1 is a possible D gene (6 bases). The V and J ends lost 7 bases and 0 bases respectively, with 12 bases between them. The CDR3 runs 14 residues. Germline assignment: CDR1 SNHLY and CDR2 FYNNEI. The CDR3 DNA reads TGTGCCAGCAAGGACAGATCTACTAACTATGGCTACACCTTC. Protein: CASKDRSTNYGYTF.

The chain carries TRBV2 and TRBJ1-5; tentatively, D is TRBD1 (6 bases). This CDR3 is built from 13 residues. V shed 8 bases and J shed 6 bases, with 14 bases lying between them. CDR1 is SNHLY, CDR2 FYNNEI, per germline. CDR3 bases: TGTGCCAGCGAGGGGGAGCAGGGTCAGCCCCAGCATTTT. This translates into CASEGEQGQPQHF.

V usage is TRBV3-1 (or the pseudogene TRBV3-2) and J usage is TRBJ2-5; 8 nucleotides match TRBD2. The ends lost 3 bases at V and 1 base at J; junction bases unmatched: 4. Germline CDR1 and CDR2: LGHDT and YNNKEL (reference sequence). The CDR3 is 15 residues long. The CDR3 here is CASSQSGGLQETQYF. DNA of the CDR3: TGTGCCAGCAGCCAGAGCGGGGGCCTCCAAGAGACCCAGTACTTC.

This clone occurred once. The chain recombines TRBV9 with TRBJ2-5; TRBD2 is a possible D gene (6 bases). Germline V gene data show CDR1 as SGDLS and CDR2 as YYNGEE. CDR3 length equals 14 residues. Between the trimmed V and J ends, which lost 0 bases and 1 base, there was a span of 7 bases. The CDR3 sequence is CASSVAAGQETQYF. In nucleotides, the CDR3 is TGTGCCAGCAGCGTAGCAGCGGGCCAAGAGACCCAGTACTTC.

The chain links TRBV7-2 to TRBJ2-2, with TRBD1 matching over 7 bases. Germline CDR1 and CDR2: SGHTA and FQGNSA. The ends lost 5 bases at V and 9 bases at J; junction bases unmatched: 15. This CDR3 has 16 amino acids. In nucleotides, the CDR3 is TGTGCCAGCAGCCAAGCTGGACAGGTCGGGGCCAGGGAGCTGTTTTTT. Its translation is CASSQAGQVGARELFF.

V usage is TRBV12-3 or TRBV12-4 and J usage is TRBJ2-1; the D gene is possibly TRBD2 (6 bases). The V end lost 7 bases, the J end lost 10 bases, and 11 bases lay between the germline ends. This CDR3 spans 11 amino acids. DNA of the CDR3: TGTGCCAGCATGGACTACGGGGAGCAGTTCTTC. As protein: CASMDYGEQFF.

The chain recombines TRBV12-5 with TRBJ1-4, with D possibly matching TRBD1 (5 bases). Between the trimmed V and J ends, which lost 4 bases and 4 bases, there was a span of 13 bases. The CDR3 has 15 residues. Per the germline V gene, CDR1 is LGHNT and CDR2 is FRNRAP. This CDR3 reads CASGWDSKVNEKLFF. The CDR3 nucleotides read TGTGCTAGTGGTTGGGACTCCAAGGTTAATGAAAAACTGTTTTTT.

This clone was seen only once. The gene calls are TRBV18 and TRBJ1-5; D unresolved. V lost 3 bases and J 9 bases, leaving 9 bases between the germline ends. The CDR3 has 12 residues. Germline V gene sequence: CDR1 KGHSH, CDR2 LQKENI. In DNA form, the CDR3 reads TGTGCCAGCTCACCCCCGACGGGGCCCCAGCATTTT. Translation gives CASSPPTGPQHF.

This chain connects TRBV6-6 to TRBJ2-3; 10 bases are shared with TRBD2. The germline V gene encodes CDR1 MNHNY and CDR2 SVGAGI (reference sequence). The ends lost 5 bases at V and 1 base at J; junction bases unmatched: 3. This CDR3 contains 15 residues. CDR3 DNA sequence: TGTGCCAGCAGTGACGGACTAGCGGGCACAGATACGCAGTATTTT. It translates to CASSDGLAGTDTQYF.

This chain connects TRBV28 to TRBJ1-2, with a tentative D call TRBD1 (5 bases). The germline V gene encodes CDR1 MDHEN and CDR2 SYDVKM. V gave up 10 bases and J gave up 2 bases, with 23 bases separating them. CDR3 length: 16 residues. CDR3 DNA: TGTGCCATCACCTGGGAGGGGCTCCCAGGGAACTATGGCTACACCTTC. Translating gives CAITWEGLPGNYGYTF.

This clone appeared once. The J gene is TRBJ2-7, the V gene TRBV27; the match to TRBD1 covers 8 bases. Per germline, CDR1 MNHEY and CDR2 SMNVEV (reference sequence). CDR3 length: 16 amino acids. V was pared by 4 bases and J by 4 bases, with 12 bases of the junction left unmatched. The CDR3 region has the DNA TGTGCCAGCAGTTCCCTGACAGGGGTAGGTTTGTACGAGCAGTACTTC. Translating gives CASSSLTGVGLYEQYF.

The table lists this clone with a few counts. The chain combines TRBV7-2 with TRBJ2-7; 7 positions agree with TRBD2. The CDR3 is 15 residues long. Germline CDR1 SGHTA, CDR2 FQGNSA. The trim removed 6 bases at V and 3 bases at J, leaving 11 bases unmatched. Written as DNA, the CDR3 is TGTGCCAGCAGTTATCCCCGGACTAGTATCTACGAGCAGTACTTC. This codes for CASSYPRTSIYEQYF.

The chain joins TRBV27 to TRBJ2-4; 11 nucleotides match TRBD1. Trimming took 8 bases from V and 4 from J; bases not matched to a gene: 1. The V gene's germline CDR1 is MNHEY and CDR2 SMNVEV (reference sequence). This CDR3 is built from 13 residues. CDR3 sequence: CASGDRGKNIQYF. As DNA, the CDR3 is TGTGCCAGCGGGGACAGGGGGAAAAACATTCAGTACTTC.

V and J are TRBV3-1 (or the pseudogene TRBV3-2) and TRBJ1-4; 9 bases agree with TRBD1. The CDR3 is made up of 12 amino acids. V lost 6 bases to trimming and J lost 14 bases; unmatched junction nucleotides: 7. Germline CDR1 LGHDT, CDR2 YNNKEL (reference sequence). CDR3 coding DNA: TGTGCCAGCAGAACCGGGACAGGGTACCTGTTTTTT. Protein: CASRTGTGYLFF.

This chain links TRBV5-6 with TRBJ2-2; TRBD2 matches 7 bases. J lost 1 base, V lost 2 bases, and 5 bases had no gene match. Germline values: CDR1 SGHDT, CDR2 YYEEEE. The CDR3 extends over 16 amino acids. DNA for the CDR3: TGTGCCAGCAGCTTTCTAGGACTAGGGAACACCGGGGAGCTGTTTTTT. This gives the protein CASSFLGLGNTGELFF.